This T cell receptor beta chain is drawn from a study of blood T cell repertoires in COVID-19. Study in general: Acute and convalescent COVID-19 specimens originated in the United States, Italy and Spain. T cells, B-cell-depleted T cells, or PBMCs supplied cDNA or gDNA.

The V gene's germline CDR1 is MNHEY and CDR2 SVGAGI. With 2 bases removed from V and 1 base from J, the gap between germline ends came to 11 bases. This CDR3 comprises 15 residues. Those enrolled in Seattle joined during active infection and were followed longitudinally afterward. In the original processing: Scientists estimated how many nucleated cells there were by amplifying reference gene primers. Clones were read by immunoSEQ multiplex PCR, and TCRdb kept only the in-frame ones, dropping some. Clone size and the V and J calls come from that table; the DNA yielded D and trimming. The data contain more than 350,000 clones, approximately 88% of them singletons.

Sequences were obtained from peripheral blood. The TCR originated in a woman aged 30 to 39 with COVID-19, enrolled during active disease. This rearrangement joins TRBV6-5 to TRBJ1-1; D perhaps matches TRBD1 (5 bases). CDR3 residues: CASSYGLGGNTEAFF. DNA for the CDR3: TGTGCCAGCAGTTACGGACTGGGGGGGAACACTGAAGCTTTCTTT.